This T cell receptor (beta chain) was sequenced during a study of CD8+ T cells in alopecia areata. T lymphocytes (CD4+ and CD8+) were sorted from PBMCs. V dropped 4 bases and J dropped 4 bases, with 5 bases sitting between them. The CDR3 is 11 residues long. CDR1 is SGHRS, CDR2 YFSETQ, per germline. Extracted RNA was reverse transcribed, and the resulting cDNA served as sequencing template. The assay was immunoSEQ multiplex PCR, and TCRdb's table has in-frame clones only and misses some. This repertoire shows roughly 120,000 clones, roughly 68% found once; its top ten account for approximately 3%. Study findings and constraints: It was less clear whether patients shared TCRs than it was in mice, possibly because of HLA.

About this clone: Its antigen remains unidentified.

The origin of this receptor is a human donor in good health. The material sequenced was CD4+ T cells sorted from blood. V is TRBV5-1 and J is TRBJ2-5; D not certain. Here the CDR3 DNA reads TGCGCCAGCAGCGCAGGAGAGACCCAGTACTTC. This gives the protein CASSAGETQYF.